This TCR beta chain derives from a study of cytomegalovirus exposure and HLA in healthy donors. Trimming took 4 bases from V and 7 from J; bases not matched to a gene: 6. Germline V gene data show CDR1 as MGHDK and CDR2 as SYGVNS. The CDR3 consists of 14 residues. This clone was observed a handful of times. Its antigen is as yet unknown. The PCR was carried out with 60 Vbeta primers and 13 Jbeta primers. Repertoires were generated with immunoSEQ multiplex PCR, while TCRdb's copy carries only in-frame clones and drops some. The profile shows around 170,000 clones, 80% of them singletons. Regarding the study as a whole: Among TCR beta chains, those listed as cytomegalovirus-associated numbered around 160. Some V segments, TRBV6-2 and TRBV6-3 among them, were indistinguishable and were therefore excluded.

The chain couples TRBV25-1 to TRBJ2-2; TRBD1 matches 7 bases. Sequencing was performed on PBMCs. The receptor was derived from a woman younger than 45 in good health and CMV-seronegative. CDR3 protein: CASSAHRGSGELFF. DNA of the CDR3: TGTGCCAGCAGTGCGCACAGGGGAAGCGGGGAGCTGTTTTTT.